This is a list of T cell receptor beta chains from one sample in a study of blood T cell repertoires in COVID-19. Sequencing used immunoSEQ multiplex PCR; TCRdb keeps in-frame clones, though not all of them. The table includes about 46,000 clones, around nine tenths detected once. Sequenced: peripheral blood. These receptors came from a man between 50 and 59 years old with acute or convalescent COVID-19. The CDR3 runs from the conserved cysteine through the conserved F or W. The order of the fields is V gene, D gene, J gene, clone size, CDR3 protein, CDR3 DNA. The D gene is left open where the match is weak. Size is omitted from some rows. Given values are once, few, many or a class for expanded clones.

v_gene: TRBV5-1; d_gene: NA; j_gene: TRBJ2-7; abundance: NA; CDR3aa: CASSLGQPIYEQYF; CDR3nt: TGCGCCAGCAGCTTGGGACAGCCGATCTACGAGCAGTACTTC
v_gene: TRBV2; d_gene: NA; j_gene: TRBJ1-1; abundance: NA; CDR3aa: CASSERGAEAFF; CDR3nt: TGTGCCAGCAGTGAACGCGGGGCTGAAGCTTTCTTT
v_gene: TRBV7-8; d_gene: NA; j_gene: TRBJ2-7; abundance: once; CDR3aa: CASSLRQGWVGEQYF; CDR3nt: TGTGCCAGCAGCCTTCGCCAGGGGTGGGTAGGTGAGCAGTACTTC
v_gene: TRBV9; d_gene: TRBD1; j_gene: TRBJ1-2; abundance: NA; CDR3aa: CASSVGQGFYGYTF; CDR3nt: TGTGCCAGCAGCGTAGGACAGGGATTTTATGGCTACACCTTC
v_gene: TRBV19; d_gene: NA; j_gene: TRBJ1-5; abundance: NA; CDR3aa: CASSREKDQPQHF; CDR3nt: TGTGCCAGTAGTAGGGAGAAGGATCAGCCCCAGCATTTT
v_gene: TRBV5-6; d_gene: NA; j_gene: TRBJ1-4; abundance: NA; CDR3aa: CASGSGKRTQAGEKLFF; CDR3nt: TGTGCCAGTGGATCCGGGAAAAGAACCCAAGCAGGTGAAAAACTGTTTTTT
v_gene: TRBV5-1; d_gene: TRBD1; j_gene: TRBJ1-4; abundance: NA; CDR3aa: CASSGPGQGNEKLFF; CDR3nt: TGCGCCAGCAGCGGTCCGGGACAGGGTAATGAAAAACTGTTTTTT
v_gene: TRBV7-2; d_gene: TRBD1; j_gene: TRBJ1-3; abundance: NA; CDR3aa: CASSLTGGNSGNTIYF; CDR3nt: TGTGCCAGCAGCTTGACAGGGGGGAACTCTGGAAACACCATATATTTT
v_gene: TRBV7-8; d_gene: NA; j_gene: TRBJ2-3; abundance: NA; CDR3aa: CASSRGRTSDTQYF; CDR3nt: TGTGCCAGCAGCCGGGGGAGAACTTCGGATACGCAGTATTTT
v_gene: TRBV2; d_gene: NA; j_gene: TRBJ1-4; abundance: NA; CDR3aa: CASSSQSLWNEKLFF; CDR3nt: TGTGCCAGCAGCTCACAGTCCTTGTGGAACGAAAAACTGTTTTTT
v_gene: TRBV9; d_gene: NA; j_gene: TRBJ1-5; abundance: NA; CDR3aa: CASSVWGENQPQHF; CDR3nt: TGTGCCAGCAGCGTATGGGGGGAGAATCAGCCCCAGCATTTT
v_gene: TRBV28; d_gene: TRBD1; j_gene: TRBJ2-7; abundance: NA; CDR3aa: CASRLFGTGDYEQYF; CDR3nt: TGTGCCAGCAGGCTTTTTGGGACAGGGGACTACGAGCAGTACTTC
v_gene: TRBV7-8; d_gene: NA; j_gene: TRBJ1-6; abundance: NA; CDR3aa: CASSTPAGAGVFHF; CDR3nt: TGTGCCAGCAGCACCCCCGCGGGAGCCGGGGTTTTTCACTTT
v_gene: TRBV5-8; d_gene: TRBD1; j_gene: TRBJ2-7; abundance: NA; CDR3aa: CASSTRDRLDDQYF; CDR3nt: TGTGCCAGCAGCACCCGGGACAGGCTTGACGATCAGTACTTC
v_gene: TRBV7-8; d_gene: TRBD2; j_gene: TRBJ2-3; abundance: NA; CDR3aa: CASSLVAGGGTDTQYF; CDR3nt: TGTGCCAGCAGCTTAGTAGCGGGAGGTGGCACAGATACGCAGTATTTT
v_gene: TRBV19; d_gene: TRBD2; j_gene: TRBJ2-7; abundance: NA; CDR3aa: CASSVRLADDSYEQYF; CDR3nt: TGTGCCAGTAGTGTTAGACTAGCGGACGACTCCTACGAGCAGTACTTC
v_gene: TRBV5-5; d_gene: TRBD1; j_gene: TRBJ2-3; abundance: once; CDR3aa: CASSLQGTGGNTQYF; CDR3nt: TGTGCCAGCAGCTTGCAAGGGACAGGGGGAAATACGCAGTATTTT
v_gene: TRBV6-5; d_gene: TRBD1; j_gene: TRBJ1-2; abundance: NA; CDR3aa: CASSYQGGQDGYTF; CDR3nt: TGTGCCAGCAGTTACCAAGGGGGACAGGATGGCTACACCTTC
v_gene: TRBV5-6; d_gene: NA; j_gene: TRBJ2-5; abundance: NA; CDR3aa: CASSRGGAVFVETQYF; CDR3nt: TGTGCCAGCAGCCGAGGGGGGGCAGTGTTCGTGGAGACCCAGTACTTC
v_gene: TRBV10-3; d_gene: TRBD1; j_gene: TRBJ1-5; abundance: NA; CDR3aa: CATTGGADQPQHF; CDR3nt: TGTGCCACCACAGGGGGCGCCGATCAGCCCCAGCATTTT
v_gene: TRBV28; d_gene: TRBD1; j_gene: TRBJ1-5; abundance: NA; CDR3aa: CASSSRGSNQPQHF; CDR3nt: TGTGCCAGCAGTTCCAGGGGGAGCAATCAGCCCCAGCATTTT
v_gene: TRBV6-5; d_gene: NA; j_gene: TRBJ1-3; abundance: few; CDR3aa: CALGGAERNTIYF; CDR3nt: TGTGCCCTCGGCGGCGCCGAGAGAAACACCATATATTTT
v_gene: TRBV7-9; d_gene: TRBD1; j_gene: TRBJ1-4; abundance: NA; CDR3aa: CASTQTGADEKLFF; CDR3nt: TGTGCCAGCACCCAGACAGGGGCGGATGAAAAACTGTTTTTT
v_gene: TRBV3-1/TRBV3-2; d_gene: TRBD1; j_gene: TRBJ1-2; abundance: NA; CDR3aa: CASSRGRGYTF; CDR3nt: TGTGCCAGCAGCAGGGGGCGCGGCTACACCTTC
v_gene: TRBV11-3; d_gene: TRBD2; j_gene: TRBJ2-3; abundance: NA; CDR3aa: CASSLAGGQSTDTQYF; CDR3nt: TGTGCCAGCAGCCTAGCGGGAGGTCAAAGCACAGATACGCAGTATTTT
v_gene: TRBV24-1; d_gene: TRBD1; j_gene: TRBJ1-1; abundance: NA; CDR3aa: CATSDGRTGGTEAFF; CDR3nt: TGTGCCACCAGTGATGGACGGACAGGGGGCACTGAAGCTTTCTTT
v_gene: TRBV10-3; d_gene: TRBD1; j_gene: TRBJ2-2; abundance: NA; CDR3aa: CAILTGGTGELFF; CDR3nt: TGTGCCATCCTTACAGGGGGCACCGGGGAGCTGTTTTTT
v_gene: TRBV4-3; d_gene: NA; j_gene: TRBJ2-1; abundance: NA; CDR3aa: CASSQGLHNEQFF; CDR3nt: TGCGCCAGCAGCCAAGGCCTACACAATGAGCAGTTCTTC
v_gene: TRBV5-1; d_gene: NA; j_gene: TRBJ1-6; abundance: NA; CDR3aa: CASSWRRTDLSYNSPLHF; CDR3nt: TGCGCCAGCAGCTGGAGGCGGACCGACCTCTCCTATAATTCACCCCTCCACTTT
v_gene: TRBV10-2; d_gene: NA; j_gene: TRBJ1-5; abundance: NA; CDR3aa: CASSESLGGSNQPQHF; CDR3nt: TGCGCCAGCAGTGAGTCCCTGGGGGGAAGCAATCAGCCCCAGCATTTT
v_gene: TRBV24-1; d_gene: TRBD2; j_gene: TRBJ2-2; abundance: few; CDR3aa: CATSGTLAGGAGELFF; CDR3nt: TGTGCCACCAGTGGCACACTAGCGGGAGGTGCCGGGGAGCTGTTTTTT